This TCR beta chain was found in a study of CXCR3-negative and CXCR3-positive naive CD8 T cells. This CDR3 is 14 amino acids long. Germline CDR1 is LGHNA and CDR2 is YSLEER. The sorting of each CD8+ T cell subset was done in triplicate, at 250,000 to 300,000 cells each. Naive CD8+ T cells carried a CD45RO-CCR7+CD27+CD95- phenotype. Through 5' RACE with UMI labels, the TRB cDNA libraries were prepared. TCRdb re-called the 5' RACE reads and shows each CDR3 protein once, DNA omitted. The sample holds about 26,000 distinct CDR3 sequences. This TCR came from a human donor in good health. Some clones in this sample may be carry-over from other donors' samples. The chain has TRBV4-3 and TRBJ1-1. What was sequenced was naive CXCR3- CD8+ T cells from blood. Stated subset: CD45RO-CCR7+CD27+CD95- naive CD8+ T cells lacking CXCR3 (TNR3-). CDR3 sequence: CASSQAGPDTEAFF.